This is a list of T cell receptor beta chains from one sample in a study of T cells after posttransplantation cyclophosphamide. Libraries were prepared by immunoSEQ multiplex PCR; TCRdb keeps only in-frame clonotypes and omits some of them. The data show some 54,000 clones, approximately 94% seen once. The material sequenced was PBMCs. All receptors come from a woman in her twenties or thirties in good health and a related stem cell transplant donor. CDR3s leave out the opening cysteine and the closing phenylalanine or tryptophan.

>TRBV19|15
ASTRGRGISGANVLT
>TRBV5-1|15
ASSLGLAGMYQETQY
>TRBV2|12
ASSRDRDNSPLH
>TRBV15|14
ATSRALGGANEKLF
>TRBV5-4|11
ASSKPGEDTQY
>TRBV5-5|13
ASSLDGGKDYGYT
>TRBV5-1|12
ASSLEEANYGYT
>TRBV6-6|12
ASRSRQQNYGYT
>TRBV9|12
ASSVDRDSTEAF
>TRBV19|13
ASTPRHGSPYEQY
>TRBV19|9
ASGRFSPLH
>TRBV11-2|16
ASSYTSGGGSGANVLT
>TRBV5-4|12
ASSPPGLPGELF
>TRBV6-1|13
ASSEASGGANEQF